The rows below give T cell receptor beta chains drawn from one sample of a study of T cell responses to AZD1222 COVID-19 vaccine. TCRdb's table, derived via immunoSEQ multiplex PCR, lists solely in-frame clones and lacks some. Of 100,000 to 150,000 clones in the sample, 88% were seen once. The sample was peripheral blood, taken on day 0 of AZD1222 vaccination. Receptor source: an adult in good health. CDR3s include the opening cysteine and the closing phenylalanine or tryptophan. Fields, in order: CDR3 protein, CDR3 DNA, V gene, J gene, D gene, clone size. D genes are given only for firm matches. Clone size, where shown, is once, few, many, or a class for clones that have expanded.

CDR3aa: CASSRETERDTQYF
CDR3nt: TGCGCCAGCAGTAGAGAAACTGAGCGGGATACGCAGTATTTT
v_gene: TRBV10-2
j_gene: TRBJ2-3
d_gene: NA
abundance: NA

CDR3aa: CASSDLQGARYEQYF
CDR3nt: TGTGCCAGCAGCGATCTACAGGGGGCGAGGTACGAGCAGTACTTC
v_gene: TRBV7-9
j_gene: TRBJ2-7
d_gene: TRBD1
abundance: NA

CDR3aa: CASSLGGIYNEQFF
CDR3nt: TGCGCCAGCAGCTTGGGGGGCATCTACAATGAGCAGTTCTTC
v_gene: TRBV5-1
j_gene: TRBJ2-1
d_gene: NA
abundance: NA

CDR3aa: CASSLRVQRWEKLFF
CDR3nt: TGTGCCAGCAGCTTACGTGTACAGCGTTGGGAAAAACTGTTTTTT
v_gene: TRBV7-2
j_gene: TRBJ1-4
d_gene: NA
abundance: NA

CDR3aa: CAWSSSTSGGAYNEQFF
CDR3nt: TGTGCCTGGAGTTCATCGACTAGCGGAGGGGCCTACAATGAGCAGTTCTTC
v_gene: TRBV30
j_gene: TRBJ2-1
d_gene: TRBD2
abundance: NA

CDR3aa: CASSLAGGTDLSYEQYF
CDR3nt: TGTGCCAGCAGCTTAGCGGGGGGGACAGATCTCTCCTACGAGCAGTACTTC
v_gene: TRBV7-8
j_gene: TRBJ2-7
d_gene: NA
abundance: NA

CDR3aa: CASSEERALHEQYF
CDR3nt: TGTGCCAGCAGTGAAGAGCGGGCTCTGCACGAGCAGTACTTC
v_gene: TRBV2
j_gene: TRBJ2-7
d_gene: NA
abundance: NA

CDR3aa: CAISGKAAGSTYEQYF
CDR3nt: TGTGCCATCAGCGGAAAGGCAGCGGGGTCTACCTACGAGCAGTACTTC
v_gene: TRBV10-3
j_gene: TRBJ2-7
d_gene: TRBD2
abundance: NA

CDR3aa: CASSFPSRRGYTF
CDR3nt: TGTGCCAGCAGTTTCCCCAGCAGGCGTGGCTACACCTTC
v_gene: TRBV28
j_gene: TRBJ1-2
d_gene: NA
abundance: NA

CDR3aa: CASSQLIADSWNTEAFF
CDR3nt: TGTGCCAGCAGCCAGTTGATCGCGGACAGCTGGAACACTGAAGCTTTCTTT
v_gene: TRBV3-1/TRBV3-2
j_gene: TRBJ1-1
d_gene: NA
abundance: NA

CDR3aa: CASSQGSSYEQYF
CDR3nt: TGCGCCAGCAGCCAAGGTTCCTCCTACGAGCAGTACTTC
v_gene: TRBV4-1
j_gene: TRBJ2-7
d_gene: NA
abundance: NA

CDR3aa: CASSQDFSGVFSGANVLTF
CDR3nt: TGCGCCAGCAGCCAAGATTTCAGCGGGGTTTTCTCTGGGGCCAACGTCCTGACTTTC
v_gene: TRBV4-3
j_gene: TRBJ2-6
d_gene: TRBD2
abundance: NA

CDR3aa: CASTNDLAGVYNEQFF
CDR3nt: TGTGCCAGCACCAATGACCTAGCGGGTGTCTACAATGAGCAGTTCTTC
v_gene: TRBV2
j_gene: TRBJ2-1
d_gene: TRBD2
abundance: NA

CDR3aa: CASSIAGGLPYGYTF
CDR3nt: TGTGCCAGTAGTATAGCCGGGGGTTTACCCTATGGCTACACCTTC
v_gene: TRBV19
j_gene: TRBJ1-2
d_gene: NA
abundance: NA

CDR3aa: CASSQNTDNTGELFF
CDR3nt: TGCGCCAGCAGCCAAAACACGGATAACACCGGGGAGCTGTTTTTT
v_gene: TRBV4-1
j_gene: TRBJ2-2
d_gene: NA
abundance: NA

CDR3aa: CASSPGWTGDEKLFF
CDR3nt: TGCGCCAGCAGCCCAGGATGGACAGGGGATGAAAAACTGTTTTTT
v_gene: TRBV4-1
j_gene: TRBJ1-4
d_gene: TRBD1
abundance: NA

CDR3aa: CASSVGQGAQQYF
CDR3nt: TGTGCCAGCAGCGTAGGACAGGGGGCTCAGCAGTACTTC
v_gene: TRBV7-9
j_gene: TRBJ2-7
d_gene: TRBD1
abundance: NA

CDR3aa: CASSLAREGNTEAFF
CDR3nt: TGTGCCAGCAGTTTAGCGAGGGAGGGGAACACTGAAGCTTTCTTT
v_gene: TRBV27
j_gene: TRBJ1-1
d_gene: NA
abundance: NA

CDR3aa: CASSWTGQGWNEQFF
CDR3nt: TGTGCCAGCAGTTGGACGGGACAGGGGTGGAATGAGCAGTTCTTC
v_gene: TRBV5-6
j_gene: TRBJ2-1
d_gene: TRBD1
abundance: NA

CDR3aa: CASSFNQGGNTIYF
CDR3nt: TGTGCCAGCAGCTTCAATCAGGGAGGAAACACCATATATTTT
v_gene: TRBV7-2
j_gene: TRBJ1-3
d_gene: NA
abundance: once

CDR3aa: CASSYSGINEKLFF
CDR3nt: TGCGCCAGCAGCTACAGCGGAATTAATGAAAAACTGTTTTTT
v_gene: TRBV5-1
j_gene: TRBJ1-4
d_gene: NA
abundance: NA

CDR3aa: CASSFRRGDGELFF
CDR3nt: TGTGCCAGCAGTTTCCGTAGGGGTGACGGGGAGCTGTTTTTT
v_gene: TRBV27
j_gene: TRBJ2-2
d_gene: NA
abundance: NA

CDR3aa: CASSLETGYNEKLFF
CDR3nt: TGTGCCAGCAGCTTAGAGACAGGGTATAATGAAAAACTGTTTTTT
v_gene: TRBV11-3
j_gene: TRBJ1-4
d_gene: TRBD1
abundance: few

CDR3aa: CASSHAGGVSGNTIYF
CDR3nt: TGTGCCAGCAGCCACGCTGGGGGGGTCTCTGGAAACACCATATATTTT
v_gene: TRBV14
j_gene: TRBJ1-3
d_gene: NA
abundance: NA

CDR3aa: CASSLLSGEKLFF
CDR3nt: TGTGCCAGCAGTCTTCTCTCCGGGGAAAAACTGTTTTTT
v_gene: TRBV5-4
j_gene: TRBJ1-4
d_gene: NA
abundance: NA

CDR3aa: CASSGRGTVGQPQHF
CDR3nt: TGTGCCAGCAGTGGGAGGGGGACAGTAGGACAGCCCCAGCATTTT
v_gene: TRBV25-1
j_gene: TRBJ1-5
d_gene: TRBD1
abundance: once

CDR3aa: CASSVRDGNQPQHF
CDR3nt: TGTGCCAGCAGCGTCCGAGATGGCAATCAGCCCCAGCATTTT
v_gene: TRBV9
j_gene: TRBJ1-5
d_gene: NA
abundance: NA

CDR3aa: CASHVGPNEKLFF
CDR3nt: TGCGCCAGCCATGTGGGTCCGAATGAAAAACTGTTTTTT
v_gene: TRBV10-1
j_gene: TRBJ1-4
d_gene: NA
abundance: NA

CDR3aa: CASNEQGGSDEQYF
CDR3nt: TGTGCCAGCAACGAACAGGGGGGCTCCGACGAGCAGTACTTC
v_gene: TRBV5-6
j_gene: TRBJ2-7
d_gene: TRBD1
abundance: NA

CDR3aa: CASSPAFPPYNEQFF
CDR3nt: TGCGCCAGCAGCCCAGCCTTCCCCCCGTACAATGAGCAGTTCTTC
v_gene: TRBV4-1
j_gene: TRBJ2-1
d_gene: NA
abundance: NA

CDR3aa: CASSDARKGANTEAFF
CDR3nt: TGCGCCAGCAGCGACGCCAGGAAGGGGGCTAACACTGAAGCTTTCTTT
v_gene: TRBV5-1
j_gene: TRBJ1-1
d_gene: TRBD1
abundance: NA

CDR3aa: CASSLTRGQGTYSYEQYF
CDR3nt: TGTGCCAGCAGCTTAACCCGGGGACAGGGGACCTACTCCTACGAGCAGTACTTC
v_gene: TRBV5-6
j_gene: TRBJ2-7
d_gene: TRBD1
abundance: NA

CDR3aa: CASGTSGVYEQYF
CDR3nt: TGCGCCAGCGGGACATCGGGTGTATACGAGCAGTACTTC
v_gene: TRBV10-2
j_gene: TRBJ2-7
d_gene: NA
abundance: NA

CDR3aa: CATSDSVIGIGGDTQYF
CDR3nt: TGTGCCACCAGTGATTCGGTAATAGGAATCGGTGGAGATACGCAGTATTTT
v_gene: TRBV24-1
j_gene: TRBJ2-3
d_gene: NA
abundance: NA

CDR3aa: CASSAGPSQYNEKLFF
CDR3nt: TGTGCCAGCAGCGCCGGGCCCTCCCAGTATAATGAAAAACTGTTTTTT
v_gene: TRBV7-9
j_gene: TRBJ1-4
d_gene: NA
abundance: NA

CDR3aa: CASSLEGQVGQPQHF
CDR3nt: TGCGCCAGCAGCTTGGAAGGTCAGGTGGGACAGCCCCAGCATTTT
v_gene: TRBV5-1
j_gene: TRBJ1-5
d_gene: NA
abundance: NA

CDR3aa: CASSVVGGTGAYNEQFF
CDR3nt: TGTGCCAGCAGCGTAGTGGGGGGGACAGGAGCCTACAATGAGCAGTTCTTC
v_gene: TRBV9
j_gene: TRBJ2-1
d_gene: NA
abundance: NA

CDR3aa: CASSQDHGTYGQETQYF
CDR3nt: TGCGCCAGCAGCCAAGATCACGGGACTTACGGACAAGAGACCCAGTACTTC
v_gene: TRBV4-1
j_gene: TRBJ2-5
d_gene: NA
abundance: NA

CDR3aa: CASSPADRGGTEAFF
CDR3nt: TGTGCCAGCTCACCCGCGGACAGGGGGGGCACTGAAGCTTTCTTT
v_gene: TRBV18
j_gene: TRBJ1-1
d_gene: TRBD1
abundance: once

CDR3aa: CASNTGTSGTGELFF
CDR3nt: TGTGCCAGCAATACCGGGACTAGCGGCACCGGGGAGCTGTTTTTT
v_gene: TRBV2
j_gene: TRBJ2-2
d_gene: TRBD2
abundance: NA

CDR3aa: CASSLGGQYYNSPLHF
CDR3nt: TGTGCCAGCAGCTTAGGCGGACAATACTATAATTCACCCCTCCACTTT
v_gene: TRBV7-2
j_gene: TRBJ1-6
d_gene: NA
abundance: once

CDR3aa: CASSQVPGGWNTEAFF
CDR3nt: TGTGCCAGCAGCCAAGTCCCAGGGGGTTGGAACACTGAAGCTTTCTTT
v_gene: TRBV4-2
j_gene: TRBJ1-1
d_gene: TRBD1
abundance: once

CDR3aa: CAWIPGLGSTDTQYF
CDR3nt: TGTGCCTGGATTCCGGGACTAGGGAGCACAGATACGCAGTATTTT
v_gene: TRBV30
j_gene: TRBJ2-3
d_gene: TRBD2
abundance: NA

CDR3aa: CASSQEDRAYEQYF
CDR3nt: TGCGCCAGCAGCCAGGAGGACAGGGCCTACGAGCAGTACTTC
v_gene: TRBV4-3
j_gene: TRBJ2-7
d_gene: TRBD1
abundance: NA

CDR3aa: CASSYPGEQFF
CDR3nt: TGTGCCAGCAGTTACCCGGGCGAGCAGTTCTTC
v_gene: TRBV6-2/TRBV6-3
j_gene: TRBJ2-1
d_gene: NA
abundance: NA